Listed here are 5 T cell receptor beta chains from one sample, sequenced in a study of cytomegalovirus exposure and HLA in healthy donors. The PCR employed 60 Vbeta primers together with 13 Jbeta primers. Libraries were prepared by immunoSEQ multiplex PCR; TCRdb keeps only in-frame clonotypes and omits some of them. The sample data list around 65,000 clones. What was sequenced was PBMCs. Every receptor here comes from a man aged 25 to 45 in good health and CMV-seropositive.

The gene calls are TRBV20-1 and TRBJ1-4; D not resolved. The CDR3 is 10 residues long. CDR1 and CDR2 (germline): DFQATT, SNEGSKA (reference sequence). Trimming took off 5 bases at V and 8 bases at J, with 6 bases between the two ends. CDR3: CSAGEEKLFF. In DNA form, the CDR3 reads TGCAGTGCTGGTGAGGAAAAACTGTTTTTT.

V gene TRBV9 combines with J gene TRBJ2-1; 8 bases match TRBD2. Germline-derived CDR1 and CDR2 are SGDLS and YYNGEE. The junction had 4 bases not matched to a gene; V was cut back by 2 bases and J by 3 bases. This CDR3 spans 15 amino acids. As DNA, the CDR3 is TGTGCCAGCAGCGTGGGTAGCGGGATCTACAATGAGCAGTTCTTC. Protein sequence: CASSVGSGIYNEQFF.

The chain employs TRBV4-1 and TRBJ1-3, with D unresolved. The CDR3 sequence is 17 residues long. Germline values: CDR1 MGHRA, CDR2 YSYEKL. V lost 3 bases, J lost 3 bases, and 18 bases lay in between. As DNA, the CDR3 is TGCGCCAGCAGCCAGGGAGATTATAGGGTCGTTGGAAACACCATATATTTT. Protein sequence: CASSQGDYRVVGNTIYF.

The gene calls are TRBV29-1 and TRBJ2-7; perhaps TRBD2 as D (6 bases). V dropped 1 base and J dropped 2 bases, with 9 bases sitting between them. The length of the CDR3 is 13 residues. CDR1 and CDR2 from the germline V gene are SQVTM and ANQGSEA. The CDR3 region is CSVEAGATYEQYF. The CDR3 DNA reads TGCAGCGTTGAAGCGGGAGCCACCTACGAGCAGTACTTC.

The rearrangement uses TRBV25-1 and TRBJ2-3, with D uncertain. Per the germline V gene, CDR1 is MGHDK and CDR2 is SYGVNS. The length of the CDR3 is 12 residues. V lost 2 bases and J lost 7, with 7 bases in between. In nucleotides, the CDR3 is TGTGCCAGCAGTGAAGCCGAGCATACGCAGTATTTT. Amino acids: CASSEAEHTQYF.